The rows below give T cell receptor beta chains drawn from one sample of a study of CD8 T cells in ankylosing spondylitis. Each CDR3 protein is one row after TCRdb ran MiXCR on the 5' RACE reads. This table holds hundreds of thousands of distinct CDR3 sequences, over 9.5% found once. The sample comprised blood, either unsorted or a sorted T cell fraction (not recorded which). Receptors originate from a male donor with ankylosing spondylitis. The CDR3 runs from the conserved cysteine through the conserved F or W. A D gene is named only where the DNA matches it firmly. Only part of the rows carry a size: once, few, many, or a class if the clone is expanded.

j_gene: TRBJ2-5; v_gene: TRBV20-1; d_gene: TRBD2; abundance: NA; CDR3nt: TGCAGTGCTAGAGACCCAAATCGCTTCACTAGCGAGGTGACCCAGTACTTC; CDR3aa: CSARDPNRFTSEVTQYF
j_gene: TRBJ2-5; v_gene: TRBV10-1; d_gene: NA; abundance: once; CDR3nt: TGCGCCAGCCCGGCCGGGACTTGCTGTGGAGAGACCCAGTACTTC; CDR3aa: CASPAGTCCGETQYF
j_gene: TRBJ1-4; v_gene: TRBV29-1; d_gene: NA; abundance: many; CDR3nt: TGCAGCGCCCGGGACAACGAAAATGAAAAACTGTTTTTT; CDR3aa: CSARDNENEKLFF
j_gene: TRBJ1-2; v_gene: TRBV20-1; d_gene: TRBD1; abundance: few; CDR3nt: TGCAGTGCTAGAGTGACAGGGGGCGATGGCTACACCTTC; CDR3aa: CSARVTGGDGYTF
j_gene: TRBJ1-6; v_gene: TRBV27; d_gene: NA; abundance: few; CDR3nt: TGTGCCAGCAGCCTAGTCAGGGGATCAGGACCCCTCCACTTT; CDR3aa: CASSLVRGSGPLHF
j_gene: TRBJ2-7; v_gene: TRBV5-1; d_gene: NA; abundance: many; CDR3nt: TGCGCCAGCAGCTTGGAGACGGGACCTCCCTACGAGCAGTACTTC; CDR3aa: CASSLETGPPYEQYF
j_gene: TRBJ2-3; v_gene: TRBV5-1; d_gene: NA; abundance: few; CDR3nt: TGCGCCAGCAGCTTCGGGGTTAGCACAGATACGCAGTATTTT; CDR3aa: CASSFGVSTDTQYF
j_gene: TRBJ2-6; v_gene: TRBV11-2; d_gene: NA; abundance: NA; CDR3nt: TGTGCCAGCAGCTTTCGGCGCGGCTCTGGGGCCAACGTCCTGACTTTC; CDR3aa: CASSFRRGSGANVLTF
j_gene: TRBJ2-3; v_gene: TRBV7-2; d_gene: NA; abundance: few; CDR3nt: TGTGCCAGCAGCTTAGCGCTGGGGGTTGCCCACTATAATACGCAGTATTTT; CDR3aa: CASSLALGVAHYNTQYF
j_gene: TRBJ1-2; v_gene: TRBV11-3; d_gene: TRBD1; abundance: few; CDR3nt: TGTGCCAGCAGCGAAGGGACAGAGTCTGGCTACACCTTC; CDR3aa: CASSEGTESGYTF
j_gene: TRBJ2-1; v_gene: TRBV5-8; d_gene: NA; abundance: few; CDR3nt: TGTGCCAGCAGCTTGGGTCACATGGCCTACAATGAGCAGTTCTTC; CDR3aa: CASSLGHMAYNEQFF
j_gene: TRBJ2-1; v_gene: TRBV5-1; d_gene: TRBD2; abundance: many; CDR3nt: TGCGCCAGCAGCTTCCTAGCGGGAGGGGTGTACAATGAGCAGTTCTTC; CDR3aa: CASSFLAGGVYNEQFF
j_gene: TRBJ2-2; v_gene: TRBV7-6; d_gene: TRBD2; abundance: NA; CDR3nt: TGTGCCAGCAGCAGGGACTACAACACCGGGGAGCTGTTTTTT; CDR3aa: CASSRDYNTGELFF
j_gene: TRBJ2-5; v_gene: TRBV18; d_gene: NA; abundance: many; CDR3nt: TGTGCCAGCTCACCAAGGCTAGAGACCCAGTACTTC; CDR3aa: CASSPRLETQYF
j_gene: TRBJ2-3; v_gene: TRBV20-1; d_gene: TRBD2; abundance: few; CDR3nt: TGCAGTGTTGGGGGACTATCCGTCTCAGATACGCAGTATTTT; CDR3aa: CSVGGLSVSDTQYF
j_gene: TRBJ1-5; v_gene: TRBV20-1; d_gene: NA; abundance: few; CDR3nt: TGCAGTGCTTACCCGCGGGGGCATGGCAATCAGCCCCAGCATTTT; CDR3aa: CSAYPRGHGNQPQHF
j_gene: TRBJ2-3; v_gene: TRBV20-1; d_gene: TRBD2; abundance: NA; CDR3nt: TGCAGTGCCAACCCCATGGGGGGAGGGAGTCCAGATACGCAGTATTTT; CDR3aa: CSANPMGGGSPDTQYF
j_gene: TRBJ1-4; v_gene: TRBV7-8; d_gene: TRBD1; abundance: many; CDR3nt: TGTGCCAGCAGCTTCCAGGGGGCGGGTAATGAAAAACTGTTTTTT; CDR3aa: CASSFQGAGNEKLFF
j_gene: TRBJ2-3; v_gene: TRBV5-1; d_gene: TRBD1; abundance: many; CDR3nt: TGCGCCAGCAGCTACCGGGACAGCGCCACAGATACGCAGTATTTT; CDR3aa: CASSYRDSATDTQYF
j_gene: TRBJ2-1; v_gene: TRBV2; d_gene: NA; abundance: few; CDR3nt: TGTGCCAGCAGTCCCGAATCACGGGATGAGCAGTTCTTC; CDR3aa: CASSPESRDEQFF
j_gene: TRBJ1-1; v_gene: TRBV15; d_gene: NA; abundance: NA; CDR3nt: TGTGCCACCATGTGGGACGGTCGGACTGAAGCTTTCTTT; CDR3aa: CATMWDGRTEAFF
j_gene: TRBJ1-1; v_gene: TRBV3-1; d_gene: NA; abundance: NA; CDR3nt: TGTGCCAGCAGCCCTTTCAGCGGGTTGAACACTGAAGCTTTCTTT; CDR3aa: CASSPFSGLNTEAFF
j_gene: TRBJ2-7; v_gene: TRBV20-1; d_gene: NA; abundance: few; CDR3nt: TGCAGTGCCCCTAGCCTTGGACCTGAGCAGTACTTC; CDR3aa: CSAPSLGPEQYF